This entry features one T cell receptor beta chain sequence. The CDR3 contains 19 residues. The germline V gene has CDR1 SGHRS and CDR2 YFSETQ. Trimming took off 4 bases at V and 3 bases at J, with 28 bases between the two ends. The sample originates from a study of blood T cell repertoires in COVID-19. Study-level information: Specimens from acute and convalescent COVID-19 originated in the United States, Italy and Spain. Nucleic acid was either cDNA or gDNA, and it came from T cells, B-cell-depleted T cells, or PBMCs.

Study processing details: Reference gene primer amplification in the assay estimated nucleated cell counts. Libraries were prepared by immunoSEQ multiplex PCR; TCRdb keeps only in-frame clonotypes and omits some of them. The V and J calls and clone size were taken over from that table, and D and trimming were inferred from the DNA. The sample lists 200,000 to 250,000 clones; more than 85% were seen once. The genes are TRBV5-1 and TRBJ1-2; perhaps TRBD1 as D (6 bases). The TCR sequence derives from a woman in her 70s with active or convalescent COVID-19. The sequencing input was peripheral blood. The CDR3 coding sequence is TGCGCCAGCAGCCTTGGGGCGGGGGGGCCCTATATGTACCACTATGGCTACACCTTC. Its translation: CASSLGAGGPYMYHYGYTF.